The clone carrying this T cell receptor (beta chain) was recorded a few times. Its antigen is still unknown. This specimen belongs to a study of T-cell memory formation after mild COVID-19. Study summary: The TCR clusters were mostly specific to one donor. Regarding the study as a whole: Clones that contracted clustered mainly in CM and EM if CD4+ and in EMRA if CD8+.

TCRdb re-called the 5' RACE reads through MiXCR, storing one row per CDR3 protein. This sample has approximately 260,000 distinct CDR3 sequences, with around 15% found just once. CDR3 length: 15 residues. V dropped 3 bases and J dropped 7 bases, with 18 bases sitting between them. The specimen sequenced was PBMCs or a T cell subset sorted from them (not recorded which). This TCR was sampled from a man aged 18-30 years who had mild COVID-19 (a few samples of this study predate the infection). Cell type and time point are not known. This chain connects TRBV12-3 or TRBV12-4 to TRBJ2-5; D not resolved. The CDR3 region has the DNA TGTGCCAGCAGTTTCTTTGTCAGCTCGTATGTGACCCAGTACTTC. Translation gives CASSFFVSSYVTQYF.